A single sample gave rise to the 32 T cell receptor beta chains below, sequenced in a study of shared clonotypes between healthy human individuals. CD45RO-negative cells were positively selected for CCR7, leaving out terminally differentiated effector memory CD45RA+ cells. The protocol was immunoSEQ multiplex PCR, while the TCRdb copy is restricted to in-frame clones and leaves out a portion. The profile shows about 820,000 clones, about 92% of them singletons. Material for sequencing was naive CD8+ T cells sorted from blood. All receptors derive from a man aged 25 to 40 in good health.

A single count supports this clone. The chain joins TRBV25-1 to TRBJ1-4; tentatively, D is TRBD1 (6 bases). Germline CDR1 and CDR2: MGHDK and SYGVNS. V was shortened by 3 bases and J by 2 bases, with 13 bases between the two germline ends. The CDR3 has 16 residues. The CDR3 reads CASSDRGGITNEKLFF. The CDR3 region has the DNA TGTGCCAGCAGTGATCGAGGGGGGATCACTAATGAAAAACTGTTTTTT.

The chain combines TRBV19 with TRBJ2-5; D is perhaps TRBD2 (5 bases). Between the trimmed V and J ends, which lost 4 bases and 2 bases, there was a span of 11 bases. CDR3 length: 14 residues. Germline loops: CDR1 LNHDA, CDR2 SQIVND (reference sequence). Written as DNA, the CDR3 is TGTGCCAGTAGTACGTATGGACTTCAAGAGACCCAGTACTTC. Amino acids: CASSTYGLQETQYF.

The chain combines TRBV25-1 with TRBJ1-1; D not certain. CDR3 length: 11 residues. Deletions cut 7 bases from V and 9 bases from J, with 12 bases between. The germline V gene encodes CDR1 MGHDK and CDR2 SYGVNS. In nucleotides, the CDR3 is TGTGCCAGCACATTTGGGGAGAAAGCTTTCTTT. Its translation is CASTFGEKAFF.

V and J are TRBV9 and TRBJ2-5; possibly TRBD1 or TRBD2 for D (5 bases each). Deletions cut 0 bases from V and 2 bases from J, with 11 bases between. The CDR3 runs to 15 residues. Germline loops: CDR1 SGDLS, CDR2 YYNGEE. CDR3 sequence reads: CASSVEGTPQETQYF. In DNA, the CDR3 is TGTGCCAGCAGCGTAGAAGGGACGCCTCAAGAGACCCAGTACTTC.

The V and J genes are TRBV27 and TRBJ2-2; perhaps D is TRBD1 or TRBD2 (5 bases each). The germline CDR1 and CDR2 sequences are MNHEY and SMNVEV (reference sequence). V was cut by 0 bases and J by 6 bases, with 17 bases left in between. This CDR3 contains 17 residues. CDR3 in DNA: TGTGCCAGCAGTTTATCTACCACGGGACGTATCGCCGGGGAGCTGTTTTTT. Protein: CASSLSTTGRIAGELFF.

The J gene is TRBJ2-1, the V gene TRBV25-1; no clear D. The CDR3 runs 17 residues. Trimming took 1 base from V and 8 from J, leaving 21 bases between them. From germline, CDR1 is MGHDK and CDR2 SYGVNS. In nucleotides, the CDR3 is TGTGCCAGCAGTGAATCCGAGTTTCCCGGAAAACAAGATGAGCAGTTCTTC. It specifies CASSESEFPGKQDEQFF.

This sequence joins TRBV27 and TRBJ2-1; D unresolved. V was shortened by 4 bases and J by 5 bases, with 9 bases between the two germline ends. This CDR3 is 13 amino acids long. Germline V CDR1 and CDR2: MNHEY, SMNVEV (reference sequence). In DNA form, the CDR3 reads TGTGCCAGCAGTTCAACCACGAACAATGAGCAGTTCTTC. This sequence encodes CASSSTTNNEQFF.

The chain combines TRBV9 with TRBJ2-2; 7 bases agree with TRBD1. The CDR3 runs 19 residues. Germline trimming cut 3 bases from V and 1 base from J; bases unmatched to any gene: 15. Per the germline V gene, CDR1 is SGDLS and CDR2 is YYNGEE. CDR3 loop: CASSDPSRMGQMNTGELFF. In DNA, the CDR3 is TGTGCCAGCAGCGACCCCTCCCGGATGGGACAGATGAACACCGGGGAGCTGTTTTTT.

This clone appeared a single time. V usage is TRBV9 and J usage is TRBJ2-1; D not resolved. This CDR3 has 13 amino acids. Trimming left V 1 base short and J 9 bases short, with 11 bases between. Germline CDR1 is SGDLS and CDR2 is YYNGEE. CDR3 residues: CASSVPPGVEQFF. The DNA for the CDR3 is TGTGCCAGCAGCGTACCTCCTGGGGTTGAGCAGTTCTTC.

The chain carries TRBV28 and TRBJ2-7, with D uncertain. The germline V gene encodes CDR1 MDHEN and CDR2 SYDVKM. V was trimmed by 2 bases and J by 0 bases, leaving 14 bases between them. This CDR3 is built from 16 residues. The CDR3 DNA reads as TGTGCCAGCAGTTTACTCTCCGTGCGAACCTCCTACGAGCAGTACTTC. Translated: CASSLLSVRTSYEQYF.

Concerning this clone itself: Other DNA variants within this sample encode the same CDR3. This chain uses TRBV6-5 with TRBJ2-3; D remains ambiguous. This CDR3 spans 13 amino acids. Germline V gene data show CDR1 as MNHEY and CDR2 as SVGAGI. Trimming took off 6 bases at V and 2 bases at J, with 9 bases between the two ends. This chain's CDR3 is CASSSGLTDTQYF. DNA for the CDR3: TGTGCCAGCAGCTCGGGCCTCACAGATACGCAGTATTTT.

This chain uses TRBV27 with TRBJ2-1, with 13 positions matching TRBD2. Germline V gene data show CDR1 as MNHEY and CDR2 as SMNVEV (reference sequence). CDR3 size: 17 residues. The trim removed 5 bases at V and 7 bases at J, leaving 11 bases unmatched. The CDR3 spells CASSPTSGRPLGNEQFF. The CDR3 DNA reads as TGTGCCAGCAGTCCGACTAGCGGGAGGCCCTTGGGGAATGAGCAGTTCTTC.

Regarding this clone: A much larger clone differs by one base, so this may be a read error. Other nucleotide sequences from this sample produce the same CDR3. The chain has TRBV7-9 and TRBJ2-7, with D hard to call. The germline CDR1 and CDR2 sequences are SEHNR and FQNEAQ (reference sequence). The CDR3 covers 12 residues. This chain's CDR3 is CASSLGSFEQYF. The CDR3, as DNA: TGTGCCAGCAGCTTAGGGTCCTTCGAGCAGTACTTC.

This rearrangement joins TRBV5-6 to TRBJ2-7; 11 bases map to TRBD2. There are 19 residues in the CDR3. The J segment lost 6 bases and the V segment lost 4 bases, leaving 21 bases of the junction unmatched. Germline values: CDR1 SGHDT, CDR2 YYEEEE. The CDR3 sequence: CASSPSYLTSGIVLSEQYF. CDR3 DNA: TGTGCCAGCAGCCCCTCCTACTTGACTAGCGGGATAGTATTGAGCGAGCAGTACTTC.

The chain employs TRBV4-2 and TRBJ2-2, with D unresolved. There are 19 residues in the CDR3. CDR1 is LGHNA and CDR2 is YNFKEQ in the germline V gene. V dropped 0 bases and J dropped 1 base, with 18 bases sitting between them. In nucleotides, the CDR3 is TGTGCCAGCAGCCAAGAAGAACACCGGATGAACTTGAACACCGGGGAGCTGTTTTTT. This codes for CASSQEEHRMNLNTGELFF.

The chain combines TRBV7-9 with TRBJ1-5; 7 positions match TRBD1. CDR3 length: 13 residues. Trimming took 3 bases from V and 5 from J; bases not matched to a gene: 1. Germline-derived CDR1 and CDR2 are SEHNR and FQNEAQ (reference sequence). CDR3 nucleotides: TGTGCCAGCAGCTTCGACAGGGATCAGCCCCAGCATTTT. Translation: CASSFDRDQPQHF. Looking up the rest from reference TRBV7-9 and TRBJ1-5 gives the full variable domain: DTGVSQNPRHKITKRGQNVTFRCDPISEHNRLYWYRQTLGQGPEFLTYFQNEAQLEKSRLLSDRFSAERPKGSFSTLEIQRTEQGDSAMYLCASSFDRDQPQHFGDGTRLSIL.

The V gene is TRBV14, the J gene TRBJ1-4; a possible D gene is TRBD1 (5 bases). The CDR3 has 16 amino acids. Germline CDR1 and CDR2: SGHDN and FVKESK. With 0 bases removed from V and 7 bases from J, the gap between germline ends came to 15 bases. This chain's CDR3 is CASSQDPGTGGEKLFF. CDR3 nucleotides: TGTGCCAGCAGCCAAGACCCGGGGACCGGGGGTGAAAAACTGTTTTTT. Supplemented by reference TRBV14 and TRBJ1-4, the full variable domain reads EAGVTQFPSHSVIEKGQTVTLRCDPISGHDNLYWYRRVMGKEIKFLLHFVKESKQDESGMPNNRFLAERTGGTYSTLKVQPAELEDSGVYFCASSQDPGTGGEKLFFGSGTQLSVL.

The chain links TRBV18 to TRBJ2-3; 7 bases match TRBD1. The trim removed 5 bases at V and 0 bases at J, leaving 5 bases unmatched. Germline assignment: CDR1 KGHSH and CDR2 LQKENI. The CDR3 runs to 15 residues. The DNA of the CDR3 is TGTGCCAGCTCATTCGACAGGGCGAGCACAGATACGCAGTATTTT. The encoded protein is CASSFDRASTDTQYF.

This sequence joins TRBV19 and TRBJ1-5; no reliable D call. The V and J ends lost 1 base and 4 bases respectively, with 11 bases between them. The CDR3 runs 15 residues. From germline, CDR1 is LNHDA and CDR2 SQIVND (reference sequence). The DNA for the CDR3 is TGTGCCAGTAGTATAGGGCCGACCGCGAATCAGCCCCAGCATTTT. It encodes CASSIGPTANQPQHF.

The genes are TRBV25-1 and TRBJ2-3; TRBD2 matches 7 bases. V trimming: 3 bases; J trimming: 6 bases; junction bases outside the gene matches: 12. The CDR3 runs 16 residues. Germline V gene data show CDR1 as MGHDK and CDR2 as SYGVNS. DNA of the CDR3: TGTGCCAGCAGTGACCCTATTGCGGGAGTTGATGATACGCAGTATTTT. Its translation is CASSDPIAGVDDTQYF.

The J gene is TRBJ2-3, the V gene TRBV9; 10 bases agree with TRBD2. The CDR3 has 17 amino acids. The germline CDR1 and CDR2 sequences are SGDLS and YYNGEE. V lost 4 bases and J lost 8; bases outside the gene matches: 16. This chain's CDR3 is CASSPTGIAGGIRTQYF. The CDR3 nucleotides read TGTGCCAGCAGCCCCACGGGGATAGCGGGAGGAATCCGTACGCAGTATTTT.

V usage is TRBV7-3 and J usage is TRBJ2-2, with 7 nucleotides matching TRBD1. The V gene's germline CDR1 is SGHTA and CDR2 FQGTGA. The V gene end was trimmed by 5 bases and the J gene end by 4 bases; junction bases not matched to a gene: 10. The CDR3 extends over 16 amino acids. The CDR3 bases are TGTGCCAGCAGCCCTCCGGGACAGACCCTCACCGGGGAGCTGTTTTTT. Translating it yields CASSPPGQTLTGELFF.

The genes are TRBV7-9 and TRBJ2-7, with 8 bases lining up with TRBD2. CDR3 length equals 14 residues. After removal of 2 bases from V and 5 bases from J, the junction contained 5 bases not matched to a gene. The germline V gene encodes CDR1 SEHNR and CDR2 FQNEAQ (reference sequence). DNA for the CDR3: TGTGCCAGCAGCTTACCCGGGAGGGCCCACGAGCAGTACTTC. Translated: CASSLPGRAHEQYF.

With regard to this clone: Other DNA sequences from this sample encode an identical CDR3 as well. J is TRBJ1-5 and V is TRBV7-9; tentatively, D is TRBD1 (6 bases). CDR1 SEHNR and CDR2 FQNEAQ come from the germline V gene (reference sequence). The length of the CDR3 is 15 residues. Trimming shortened V by 1 base and J by 2 bases, and 9 bases separated the two germline ends. The CDR3 loop is CASSLGQAGNQPQHF. The DNA for the CDR3 is TGTGCCAGCAGCTTAGGACAGGCTGGCAATCAGCCCCAGCATTTT.

The chain is built from TRBV11-2 and TRBJ2-6; no definite D call. The V gene's germline CDR1 is SGHAT and CDR2 FQNNGV. The V end was cut by 5 bases, the J end by 0 bases, with 14 bases between. This CDR3 contains 17 residues. For the CDR3, the DNA is TGTGCCAGCAGCCAAGAGCCCAGGAGCTCTGGGGCCAACGTCCTGACTTTC. It codes for CASSQEPRSSGANVLTF.

The table lists this clone with a count of one. V gene TRBV7-9 combines with J gene TRBJ2-4; the match to TRBD1 covers 8 bases. Losses at the gene ends were 0 bases for V and 3 bases for J; bases not matched to a gene: 7. Germline loops: CDR1 SEHNR, CDR2 FQNEAQ (reference sequence). CDR3 length: 17 amino acids. CDR3 residues: CASSLAGQGAYKNIQYF. The CDR3 DNA is TGTGCCAGCAGCTTAGCGGGGCAGGGGGCTTACAAAAACATTCAGTACTTC. The whole variable domain, remainder taken from reference TRBV7-9 and TRBJ2-4, is DTGVSQNPRHKITKRGQNVTFRCDPISEHNRLYWYRQTLGQGPEFLTYFQNEAQLEKSRLLSDRFSAERPKGSFSTLEIQRTEQGDSAMYLCASSLAGQGAYKNIQYFGAGTRLSVL.

This chain joins TRBV13 and TRBJ2-5, with D uncertain. Germline-derived CDR1 and CDR2 are PRHDT and FYEKMQ (reference sequence). This CDR3 is built from 15 residues. V shed 5 bases and J shed 2 bases, with 15 bases lying between them. The CDR3 nucleotides read TGTGCCAGCAGCCCGACTCCTCGCGCTCAAGAGACCCAGTACTTC. Protein: CASSPTPRAQETQYF.

With regard to this clone: The identical CDR3 is also encoded by other nucleotide sequences in the sample. The rearrangement links TRBV7-6 to TRBJ2-3, with D perhaps given as TRBD1 or TRBD2 (5 bases each). The germline V gene has CDR1 SGHVS and CDR2 FNYEAQ. CDR3 length: 14 residues. Trimming pared 0 bases from V and 1 base from J, leaving 5 bases between. Here the CDR3 DNA reads TGTGCCAGCAGCTTAGCGGGGGGCACAGATACGCAGTATTTT. Translation: CASSLAGGTDTQYF.

This sequence joins TRBV9 and TRBJ2-1, with 10 bases fitting TRBD2. The CDR3 length is 15 residues. Germline CDR1 reads SGDLS; CDR2 reads YYNGEE. The V and J ends lost 0 bases and 6 bases, in that order; junction bases with no gene match: 3. The CDR3 reads CASSVEVAGGNEQFF. The CDR3 DNA reads as TGTGCCAGCAGCGTAGAGGTAGCGGGAGGCAATGAGCAGTTCTTC.

The genes are TRBV27 and TRBJ2-5; 7 bases are shared with TRBD1. The CDR3 is 15 residues long. Germline trimming cut 7 bases from V and 5 bases from J; bases unmatched to any gene: 13. Germline assignment: CDR1 MNHEY and CDR2 SMNVEV (reference sequence). The CDR3 bases are TGTGCCAGCAAAGAAGGGACAGTGAGGAGGGAGACCCAGTACTTC. Translated, it gives CASKEGTVRRETQYF.

The chain recombines TRBV7-2 with TRBJ2-2; no definite D call. This CDR3 region has 13 residues. Deletions cut 3 bases from V and 1 base from J, with 3 bases between. Germline V lookup: CDR1 SGHTA, CDR2 FQGNSA. CDR3 sequence reads: CASSLGNTGELFF. The CDR3 DNA is TGTGCCAGCAGCTTGGGGAACACCGGGGAGCTGTTTTTT.

The V and J genes are TRBV29-1 and TRBJ2-7; the D gene could be TRBD1 or TRBD2 (5 bases each). Germline V CDR1 and CDR2: SQVTM, ANQGSEA. The V gene lost 1 base and the J gene lost 2 bases, with 15 bases spanning the gap. The length of the CDR3 is 15 residues. CDR3: CSVEGLGTSTYEQYF. CDR3 coding DNA: TGCAGCGTTGAAGGCCTGGGGACGTCCACCTACGAGCAGTACTTC.